These 18 T cell receptor beta chains originate from one sample sequenced in a study of blood T cell repertoires in COVID-19. The table came from immunoSEQ multiplex PCR; TCRdb's copy has only in-frame clones and leaves some out. Of 180,000 or so clones listed, more than 80% were seen once; the top ten hold 6.5% to 9%. The sample taken for sequencing was peripheral blood. The source is a woman aged 55-70 years with acute or convalescent COVID-19.

This sequence joins TRBV7-6 and TRBJ2-2; 7 positions match TRBD1. V shed 3 bases and J 6 bases; nucleotides not matched to a gene: 1. The germline CDR1 and CDR2 sequences are SGHVS and FNYEAQ. The CDR3 sequence is 13 residues long. CDR3 in amino acids: CASSFDRAGELFF. CDR3 DNA: TGTGCCAGCAGCTTTGACAGGGCCGGGGAGCTGTTTTTT.

The rearrangement uses TRBV24-1 and TRBJ2-2, with a tentative D call TRBD2 (6 bases). There are 16 residues in the CDR3. Germline CDR1 and CDR2: KGHDR and SFDVKD. Trimming removed 4 bases at V and 0 bases at J, with 11 bases between. The CDR3 DNA sequence: TGTGCCACCAGTGACCCCGGAGGGCCGAACACCGGGGAGCTGTTTTTT. This encodes CATSDPGGPNTGELFF.

This chain links TRBV28 with TRBJ1-5; 9 bases map to TRBD1. V was pared by 6 bases and J by 6 bases, with 12 bases of the junction left unmatched. From germline, CDR1 is MDHEN and CDR2 SYDVKM. CDR3 length: 16 amino acids. The CDR3 here is CASRTGTGFFGQPQHF. In nucleotides, the CDR3 is TGTGCCAGCAGAACCGGGACAGGGTTTTTTGGTCAGCCCCAGCATTTT.

This rearrangement joins TRBV6-6 to TRBJ2-3, with 8 positions matching TRBD2. J was trimmed by 0 bases and V by 1 base; bases with no gene match: 3. In germline, CDR1 is MNHNY, CDR2 SVGAGI (reference sequence). CDR3 size: 16 residues. The DNA of the CDR3 is TGTGCCAGCAGTTACTGGACTAGCCCCAGCACAGATACGCAGTATTTT. Its translation: CASSYWTSPSTDTQYF.

V gene TRBV20-1 combines with J gene TRBJ2-1; a weak D match, TRBD1 (5 bases). Deletions cut 3 bases from V and 1 base from J, with 10 bases between. Per the germline V gene, CDR1 is DFQATT and CDR2 is SNEGSKA (reference sequence). This CDR3 contains 14 residues. The DNA for the CDR3 is TGCAGTGCTAGTAGAACAGGTTCCTACAATGAGCAGTTCTTC. Its translation is CSASRTGSYNEQFF.

V is TRBV28 and J is TRBJ2-7, with 10 bases that match TRBD1. Trimming removed 5 bases from V and 0 bases from J; junction bases left unmatched: 7. The CDR3 length is 16 residues. The V gene's germline CDR1 is MDHEN and CDR2 SYDVKM. CDR3 region: CASSLLGDRGSYEQYF. CDR3 bases: TGTGCCAGCAGTCTCCTCGGGGACAGGGGCTCCTACGAGCAGTACTTC.

V and J are TRBV24-1 and TRBJ2-1, with 10 bases matching TRBD1. Trimming at V came to 3 bases and at J to 1 base, leaving 2 bases not matched to a gene. The CDR3 spans 16 residues. In germline, CDR1 is KGHDR, CDR2 SFDVKD. The CDR3 region is CATSDRQGASYNEQFF. DNA of the CDR3: TGTGCCACCAGTGATCGACAGGGGGCGTCCTACAATGAGCAGTTCTTC.

The J gene is TRBJ2-5, the V gene TRBV11-2; D unclear. The CDR3 consists of 13 residues. Per germline, CDR1 SGHAT and CDR2 FQNNGV. V was clipped by 3 bases and J by 5 bases, with 10 bases between them. DNA for the CDR3: TGTGCCAGCAGCTTTGGTGAGGTCGAGACCCAGTACTTC. It translates to CASSFGEVETQYF. The full variable domain, with the rest looked up from reference TRBV11-2 and TRBJ2-5, is EAGVAQSPRYKIIEKRQSVAFWCNPISGHATLYWYQQILGQGPKLLIQFQNNGVVDDSQLPKDRFSAERLKGVDSTLKIQPAKLEDSAVYLCASSFGEVETQYFGPGTRLLVL.

The chain has TRBV11-1 and TRBJ2-5, with 7 bases identical to TRBD2. This CDR3 is built from 14 residues. J lost 5 bases, V lost 5 bases, and 8 bases had no gene match. Germline values: CDR1 SGHAT, CDR2 FQDESV (reference sequence). CDR3 region: CASSRDTGGETQYF. The DNA for the CDR3 is TGTGCCAGCAGCCGTGATACCGGGGGGGAGACCCAGTACTTC.

This clone was recorded a few times. This chain joins TRBV6-1 and TRBJ2-2, with 10 bases aligning to TRBD2. J was trimmed by 5 bases and V by 2 bases; bases with no gene match: 2. CDR3 length: 15 amino acids. Germline assignment: CDR1 MNHNS and CDR2 SASEGT. CDR3 sequence: CASSETSGATGELFF. Here the CDR3 DNA reads TGTGCCAGCAGTGAAACTAGCGGGGCTACCGGGGAGCTGTTTTTT.

DNA of the CDR3: TGTGCCAGCAGCCAACGACAGAAAACCTACAATGAGCAGTTCTTC. Amino acids: CASSQRQKTYNEQFF. The genes are TRBV5-4 and TRBJ2-1; D is possibly TRBD1 (5 bases). Germline CDR1 is SGHNT and CDR2 is YYREEE (reference sequence). This CDR3 region has 15 residues. V was pared by 4 bases and J by 2 bases, with 13 bases between.

The chain carries TRBV19 and TRBJ1-1, with D hard to call. The V gene lost 3 bases and the J gene lost 11 bases, with 10 bases spanning the gap. Germline loops: CDR1 LNHDA, CDR2 SQIVND (reference sequence). This CDR3 is built from 11 residues. CDR3 nucleotides: TGTGCCAGTAGTATTACCGGTGCGGCTTTCTTT. This encodes CASSITGAAFF.

The rearrangement joins TRBV12-3 or TRBV12-4 to TRBJ2-2; D not resolved. The V end was cut by 4 bases, the J end by 6 bases, with 3 bases between. This CDR3 contains 11 residues. The CDR3 DNA follows: TGTGCCAGCAGTTCCGCCGGGGAGCTGTTTTTT. Protein product: CASSSAGELFF.

This chain uses TRBV18 with TRBJ2-1, with 8 nucleotides matching TRBD2. CDR1 and CDR2 (germline): KGHSH, LQKENI. Trimming removed 3 bases from V and 1 base from J; junction bases left unmatched: 11. This CDR3 comprises 18 residues. CDR3 region: CASSPVTSGQTSYNEQFF. CDR3 nucleotide sequence: TGTGCCAGCTCACCCGTCACTAGCGGCCAGACTTCCTACAATGAGCAGTTCTTC.

Only one count was recorded for this clone. J is TRBJ1-2 and V is TRBV11-3, with 7 bases that match TRBD1. The ends lost 3 bases at V and 1 base at J; junction bases unmatched: 5. The CDR3 loop spans 15 amino acids. Germline V gives CDR1 SGHNT, CDR2 YENEEA. The CDR3 DNA sequence: TGTGCCAGCAGCTTCGCGACAGGGAATAACTATGGCTACACCTTC. This encodes CASSFATGNNYGYTF.

This sequence joins TRBV19 and TRBJ1-5, with 9 bases fitting TRBD1. The CDR3 runs 15 residues. Germline loops: CDR1 LNHDA, CDR2 SQIVND (reference sequence). After removal of 10 bases from V and 0 bases from J, the junction contained 7 bases not matched to a gene. The CDR3 reads CATKTGGSSNQPQHF. The CDR3 bases are TGTGCCACAAAGACAGGGGGGAGTAGCAATCAGCCCCAGCATTTT.

Only one count was recorded for this clone. This sequence joins TRBV6-6 and TRBJ1-6, with 8 bases that match TRBD1. The CDR3 is 16 residues long. Trimming cost V 5 bases and J 8 bases; bases outside gene matches: 11. Per germline, CDR1 MNHNY and CDR2 SVGAGI (reference sequence). The CDR3 loop is CASSLSGGFSDSPLHF. DNA of the CDR3: TGTGCCAGCAGTCTTTCAGGGGGCTTTTCTGATTCACCCCTCCACTTT.

V is TRBV25-1 and J is TRBJ1-1; 10 positions agree with TRBD1. CDR3 length equals 16 residues. Germline trimming cut 1 base from V and 2 bases from J; bases unmatched to any gene: 4. Germline CDR1 MGHDK, CDR2 SYGVNS. The CDR3 DNA sequence: TGTGCCAGCAGTGAATGGGGACAGGGGAGTAACACTGAAGCTTTCTTT. Translation gives CASSEWGQGSNTEAFF.